The entry below describes one T cell receptor (beta chain). Its antigen is undetermined. CDR1 and CDR2 (germline): LGHDT, YNNKEL (reference sequence). Deletions cut 1 base from V and 7 bases from J, with 17 bases between. CDR3 length equals 15 residues. This record comes from a study of blood T cells in healthy people across ages. Points from the study as a whole: Long-lived donors carried more naive CD4+ cells and greater diversity than aged donors.

PCR was performed a second time for 7 to 11 cycles using a sample-barcoded 5' primer and a J-beta primer mix. Each CDR3 protein is one row after TCRdb ran MiXCR on the 5' RACE reads. The sample has about a million distinct CDR3 sequences, around 48% seen once. V usage is TRBV3-1 and J usage is TRBJ2-7; no definite D call. The TCR originated in a man aged 30 to 39 in good health. The sequenced sample consisted of blood. The chain's CDR3 is CASSQVTNPGNEQYF. CDR3 DNA: TGTGCCAGCAGCCAAGTGACAAACCCCGGTAATGAGCAGTACTTC.